This entry concerns a single TCR beta chain. What it binds is not known. This entry is derived from a study of CD8 T cells in Susac syndrome. Findings and caveats of the study: The study acknowledged a relatively small number of individuals in its TCR sequencing and HLA analysis.

Sequencing of TCR beta drew on CD8+ and CD4+ T cells from blood. CD8+ and CD4+ T cells were negatively isolated; TEMRA cells were FACS-enriched. RNA amounts of 0.5 to 1 ug underwent reverse transcription with random hexamers. Amplification of TCR beta CDR3 was carried out by immunoSEQ multiplex PCR, which covered 54 Vbeta and 13 Jbeta segments. Each CDR3 protein is one row after TCRdb ran MiXCR on the immunoSEQ multiplex PCR reads. Of hundreds of thousands of distinct CDR3 sequences in the sample, around 83% were seen once. V shed 5 bases and J shed 5 bases, with 16 bases lying between them. This CDR3 comprises 14 residues. CDR1 and CDR2 (germline): MNHEY, SMNVEV (reference sequence).

This receptor was identified in a human donor with multiple sclerosis. The rearrangement joins TRBV27 to TRBJ2-7, with D tentatively TRBD1 (5 bases). The sequenced material came from CD8+ T cells from PBMCs. The CDR3 sequence is CASSRPWGVDEQYF. The CDR3, as DNA: TGTGCCAGCAGTCGTCCTTGGGGCGTCGACGAGCAGTACTTC.